A single sample gave rise to the 22 T cell receptor beta chains below, sequenced in a study of shared clonotypes between healthy human individuals. Measured with immunoSEQ multiplex PCR; TCRdb has only the in-frame clones, and not every one. The table shows more than 200,000 clones, with about 65% occurring only once. The sequencing input was memory CD4+ T cells sorted from blood. This sample's subset: CD45RA-negative fraction. The receptors here all came from a man aged 25 to 40 in good health.

The V gene is TRBV7-8, the J gene TRBJ2-1; D is undetermined. This CDR3 is built from 13 residues. The ends were cut back, 0 bases at V and 8 bases at J, with 8 bases in the middle. CDR1 and CDR2 (germline): SGHVS, FQNEAQ. CDR3 nucleotide sequence: TGTGCCAGCAGCTTAGCGTCAGGTTATGAGCAGTTCTTC. It yields the protein CASSLASGYEQFF.

By share, this clone ranks as medium-sized. CDR3: CASSDGTGIETQYF. CDR3 nucleotides: TGTGCCAGCAGTGACGGGACAGGGATAGAGACCCAGTACTTC. The rearrangement links TRBV2 to TRBJ2-5, with TRBD1 identical over 9 bases. Losses at the gene ends were 3 bases for V and 4 bases for J; bases not matched to a gene: 3. The germline CDR1 and CDR2 sequences are SNHLY and FYNNEI. The CDR3 length is 14 residues.

The chain joins TRBV7-2 to TRBJ2-5; D is ambiguous. Trimming removed 5 bases at V and 2 bases at J, with 12 bases between. CDR1 SGHTA and CDR2 FQGNSA come from the germline V gene. The CDR3 is made up of 14 amino acids. The CDR3: CASSPHWSQETQYF. The CDR3 DNA is TGTGCCAGCAGCCCACACTGGTCTCAAGAGACCCAGTACTTC.

The chain joins TRBV2 to TRBJ2-3; 10 bases fit TRBD1. The CDR3 contains 16 residues. V dropped 2 bases and J dropped 4; count of bases not matched to a gene: 6. Looked up from germline, CDR1 is SNHLY and CDR2 is FYNNEI. The DNA of the CDR3 is TGTGCCAGCAGTGAATTGGGGACAGGGGTTGCAGATACGCAGTATTTT. The encoded protein is CASSELGTGVADTQYF.

CDR3 nucleotides: TGTGCCATCAGACCCGGGACAGGGAAGTCACACGAGCAGTACTTC. Its protein product is CAIRPGTGKSHEQYF. The V gene is TRBV10-3, the J gene TRBJ2-7; 9 positions match TRBD1. The CDR3 is 15 residues long. The trim removed 6 bases at V and 5 bases at J, leaving 11 bases unmatched. Germline V gives CDR1 ENHRY, CDR2 SYGVKD.

The rearrangement joins TRBV25-1 to TRBJ2-5; TRBD1 matches 7 bases. Germline V gives CDR1 MGHDK, CDR2 SYGVNS. V was pared by 1 base and J by 2 bases, with 4 bases of the junction left unmatched. The CDR3 sequence is 15 residues long. In DNA form, the CDR3 reads TGTGCCAGCAGTGAATCGACAGGGCCGCAAGAGACCCAGTACTTC. It is translated as CASSESTGPQETQYF.

The rearrangement joins TRBV28 to TRBJ1-4; 8 nucleotides line up with TRBD1. With V trimmed by 3 bases and J by 9 bases, 9 bases remained unmatched. Germline CDR1 reads MDHEN; CDR2 reads SYDVKM. This CDR3 comprises 15 residues. The CDR3 protein is CASSFDRGSYQKLFF. The CDR3 region has the DNA TGTGCCAGCAGTTTCGACAGGGGTTCCTATCAAAAACTGTTTTTT. Combining the CDR3 with reference TRBV28 and TRBJ1-4 gives the whole variable domain DVKVTQSSRYLVKRTGEKVFLECVQDMDHENMFWYRQDPGLGLRLIYFSYDVKMKEKGDIPEGYSVSREKKERFSLILESASTNQTSMYLCASSFDRGSYQKLFFGSGTQLSVL.

This clone was recorded at least ten times. The junction departs from germline at one end; a sequencing error may be responsible. The rearrangement links TRBV6-6 to TRBJ2-7, with TRBD2 matching over 12 bases. This CDR3 is built from 14 residues. Germline V CDR1 and CDR2: MNHNY, SVGAGI (reference sequence). The CDR3 DNA reads TGTGCCAGCAGTAGACTAGCGGGAGCCTATGAGCAGTACTTC. This translates into CASSRLAGAYEQYF.

The chain has TRBV11-1 and TRBJ1-1; D gene uncertain. In germline, CDR1 is SGHAT, CDR2 FQDESV (reference sequence). The CDR3 runs to 14 residues. V dropped 1 base and J dropped 4 bases, with 10 bases sitting between them. The CDR3 nucleotides read TGTGCCAGCAGCTTAGAACGGGCGCGCACTGAAGCTTTCTTT. Protein: CASSLERARTEAFF.

V is TRBV5-4 and J is TRBJ2-7; no reliable D call. In germline, CDR1 is SGHNT, CDR2 YYREEE (reference sequence). This CDR3 has 13 amino acids. Trimming pared 2 bases from V and 6 bases from J, leaving 12 bases between. The CDR3 is CASSLQVPGEQYF. The CDR3 region has the DNA TGTGCCAGCAGCTTACAAGTACCGGGCGAGCAGTACTTC. Full variable domain (missing parts from reference TRBV5-4 and TRBJ2-7): ETGVTQSPTHLIKTRGQQVTLRCSSQSGHNTVSWYQQALGQGPQFIFQYYREEENGRGNFPPRFSGLQFPNYSSELNVNALELDDSALYLCASSLQVPGEQYFGPGTRLTVT.

Regarding this clone: The junction does not match germline at one end; this may be a read error. V gene TRBV18 combines with J gene TRBJ1-2; D is ambiguous. This CDR3 is built from 12 residues. Germline V gene lookup returns CDR1 KGHSH and CDR2 LQKENI. This CDR3 is CASSPPWGLVAF. DNA for the CDR3: TGTGCCAGCTCACCACCGTGGGGTTTGGTCGCCTTC.

This clone was seen a few times. The rearrangement links TRBV5-4 to TRBJ2-1; 9 nucleotides agree with TRBD2. This CDR3 spans 17 amino acids. V gave up 1 base and J gave up 0 bases; unmatched junction bases: 5. Germline V gene lookup returns CDR1 SGHNT and CDR2 YYREEE (reference sequence). The CDR3 loop is CASSLPSGVSSYNEQFF. In DNA form, the CDR3 reads TGTGCCAGCAGCTTGCCTAGCGGGGTGAGCTCCTACAATGAGCAGTTCTTC.

The V call is TRBV27, the J call TRBJ2-2, with D unclear. The V end was cut by 6 bases, the J end by 4 bases, with 15 bases between. Germline V lookup: CDR1 MNHEY, CDR2 SMNVEV (reference sequence). CDR3 size: 15 residues. DNA of the CDR3: TGTGCCAGCAGACCGACCCAATTGGTCACCGGGGAGCTGTTTTTT. The encoded protein is CASRPTQLVTGELFF.

This chain links TRBV5-4 with TRBJ1-2, with 7 bases identical to TRBD1. Germline lookup yields CDR1 SGHNT and CDR2 YYREEE (reference sequence). The V gene end was trimmed by 5 bases and the J gene end by 8 bases; junction bases not matched to a gene: 12. CDR3 size: 14 residues. The CDR3 DNA reads as TGTGCCAGCAGACTAGACCAGGGGGTGCAGGGCTACACCTTC. Translated: CASRLDQGVQGYTF.

Comment on this clone: An end of the junction differs from the germline gene, which may be a read error. This rearrangement joins TRBV25-1 to TRBJ2-1, with 8 bases that match TRBD2. The germline CDR1 and CDR2 sequences are MGHDK and SYGVNS. This CDR3 comprises 15 residues. The CDR3 loop is CASSEGSGKSNEQFF. CDR3 DNA: TGTGCCAGTAGTGAGGGTAGCGGGAAAAGTAATGAGCAGTTCTTC.

The J gene is TRBJ2-2, the V gene TRBV27; D is perhaps TRBD2 (5 bases). Germline V gives CDR1 MNHEY, CDR2 SMNVEV (reference sequence). This CDR3 is 13 amino acids long. V lost 6 bases to trimming and J lost 7 bases, with 12 bases between them. The CDR3, as DNA: TGTGCCAGCAGCCTAGCCGGGTTCGGGGAGCTGTTTTTT. It yields the protein CASSLAGFGELFF.

The chain joins TRBV7-2 to TRBJ2-2; no reliable D call. Germline V gene lookup returns CDR1 SGHTA and CDR2 FQGNSA. CDR3 length: 14 amino acids. Trimming pared 5 bases from V and 7 bases from J, leaving 14 bases between. CDR3 coding DNA: TGTGCCAGCAGCCCTTCTCCCGTGGGCGGGGAGCTGTTTTTT. It is translated as CASSPSPVGGELFF.

The V gene is TRBV7-6, the J gene TRBJ2-7; 10 nucleotides agree with TRBD2. With 5 bases clipped from V and 2 bases from J, the junction kept 9 bases outside the gene matches. The CDR3 runs 16 residues. The germline gives CDR1 SGHVS, CDR2 FNYEAQ. CDR3 in DNA: TGTGCCAGCAGCACTAGCGGGGCAGGGGGACCCTACGAGCAGTACTTC. Protein sequence: CASSTSGAGGPYEQYF.

There are many counts of this clone. The rearrangement uses TRBV6-1 and TRBJ2-7, with 7 bases that match TRBD1. The ends lost 10 bases at V and 2 bases at J; junction bases unmatched: 5. Germline V lookup: CDR1 MNHNS, CDR2 SASEGT. This CDR3 is 12 amino acids long. The DNA of the CDR3 is TGTGCCATCCAAGGGGGCGCCTACGAGCAGTACTTC. This sequence encodes CAIQGGAYEQYF.

The V and J genes are TRBV6-1 and TRBJ1-2; D perhaps matches TRBD1 (6 bases). Germline lookup yields CDR1 MNHNS and CDR2 SASEGT. With 0 bases removed from V and 11 bases from J, the gap between germline ends came to 19 bases. The CDR3 has 15 amino acids. CDR3 sequence (DNA): TGTGCCAGCAGTGAAGCTATGAGGGCAGGGGTAACGTACACCTTC. Translating gives CASSEAMRAGVTYTF.

The CDR3 spells CASSPGVLSYNEQFF. The CDR3 DNA reads as TGCGCCAGCAGCCCCGGAGTGCTCTCCTACAATGAGCAGTTCTTC. J is TRBJ2-1 and V is TRBV5-1; D is unclear. V gave up 4 bases and J gave up 0 bases, with 11 bases separating them. Looked up from germline, CDR1 is SGHRS and CDR2 is YFSETQ. The CDR3 has 15 residues.

The chain is built from TRBV18 and TRBJ2-2, with D unresolved. CDR3 length: 17 amino acids. V shed 1 base and J shed 6 bases, with 18 bases lying between them. Germline lookup yields CDR1 KGHSH and CDR2 LQKENI. CDR3 sequence reads: CASSPLLQLGRAGELFF. Written as DNA, the CDR3 is TGTGCCAGCTCACCACTTCTCCAGTTGGGTAGAGCCGGGGAGCTGTTTTTT.